The present entry profiles one T cell receptor (beta chain) with its context. Its antigen is undetermined. The sample is drawn from a study of T cells in Graves' hyperthyroidism and ophthalmopathy. Study-wide background: The initial diagnosis was the point when peripheral blood was collected, ahead of any treatment.

The source material, RNA transcripts, was used to amplify TCR beta CDR3 regions. HTBI primers drove first-round RT-PCR of the TCR CDR3. TCRdb fed the multiplex PCR reads into MiXCR, producing one record per CDR3 protein. The sample lists about 640,000 distinct CDR3 sequences, more than 20% seen once, with roughly a third in the top ten. Between the trimmed V and J ends, which lost 1 base and 4 bases, there was a span of 11 bases. This CDR3 region has 14 residues. The V gene's germline CDR1 is DFQATT and CDR2 SNEGSKA (reference sequence). Regarding the study as a whole: In the blood, most expanded thyroid clonotypes above 0.001 appeared as well.

The receptor's source is a man in his thirties or forties with Graves' ophthalmopathy. This rearrangement joins TRBV20-1 to TRBJ1-3; D is uncertain. Source material: blood. The CDR3: CSARATQMGNTIYF. DNA of the CDR3: TGCAGTGCTAGAGCGACACAGATGGGAAACACCATATATTTT.